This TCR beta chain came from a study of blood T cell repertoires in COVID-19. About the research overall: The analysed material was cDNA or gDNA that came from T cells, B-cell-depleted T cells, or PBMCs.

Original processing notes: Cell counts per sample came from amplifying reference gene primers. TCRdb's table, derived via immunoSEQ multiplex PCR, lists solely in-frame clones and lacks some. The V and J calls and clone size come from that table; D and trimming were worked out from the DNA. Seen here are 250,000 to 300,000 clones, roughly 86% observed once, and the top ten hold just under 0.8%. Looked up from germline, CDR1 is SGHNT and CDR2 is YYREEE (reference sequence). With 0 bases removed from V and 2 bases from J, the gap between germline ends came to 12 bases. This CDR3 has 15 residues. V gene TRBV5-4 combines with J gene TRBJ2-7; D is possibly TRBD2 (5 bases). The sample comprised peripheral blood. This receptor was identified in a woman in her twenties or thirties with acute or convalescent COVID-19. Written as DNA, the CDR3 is TGTGCCAGCAGCTTGGGCAGCGGCCTAACCTACGAGCAGTACTTC. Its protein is CASSLGSGLTYEQYF.